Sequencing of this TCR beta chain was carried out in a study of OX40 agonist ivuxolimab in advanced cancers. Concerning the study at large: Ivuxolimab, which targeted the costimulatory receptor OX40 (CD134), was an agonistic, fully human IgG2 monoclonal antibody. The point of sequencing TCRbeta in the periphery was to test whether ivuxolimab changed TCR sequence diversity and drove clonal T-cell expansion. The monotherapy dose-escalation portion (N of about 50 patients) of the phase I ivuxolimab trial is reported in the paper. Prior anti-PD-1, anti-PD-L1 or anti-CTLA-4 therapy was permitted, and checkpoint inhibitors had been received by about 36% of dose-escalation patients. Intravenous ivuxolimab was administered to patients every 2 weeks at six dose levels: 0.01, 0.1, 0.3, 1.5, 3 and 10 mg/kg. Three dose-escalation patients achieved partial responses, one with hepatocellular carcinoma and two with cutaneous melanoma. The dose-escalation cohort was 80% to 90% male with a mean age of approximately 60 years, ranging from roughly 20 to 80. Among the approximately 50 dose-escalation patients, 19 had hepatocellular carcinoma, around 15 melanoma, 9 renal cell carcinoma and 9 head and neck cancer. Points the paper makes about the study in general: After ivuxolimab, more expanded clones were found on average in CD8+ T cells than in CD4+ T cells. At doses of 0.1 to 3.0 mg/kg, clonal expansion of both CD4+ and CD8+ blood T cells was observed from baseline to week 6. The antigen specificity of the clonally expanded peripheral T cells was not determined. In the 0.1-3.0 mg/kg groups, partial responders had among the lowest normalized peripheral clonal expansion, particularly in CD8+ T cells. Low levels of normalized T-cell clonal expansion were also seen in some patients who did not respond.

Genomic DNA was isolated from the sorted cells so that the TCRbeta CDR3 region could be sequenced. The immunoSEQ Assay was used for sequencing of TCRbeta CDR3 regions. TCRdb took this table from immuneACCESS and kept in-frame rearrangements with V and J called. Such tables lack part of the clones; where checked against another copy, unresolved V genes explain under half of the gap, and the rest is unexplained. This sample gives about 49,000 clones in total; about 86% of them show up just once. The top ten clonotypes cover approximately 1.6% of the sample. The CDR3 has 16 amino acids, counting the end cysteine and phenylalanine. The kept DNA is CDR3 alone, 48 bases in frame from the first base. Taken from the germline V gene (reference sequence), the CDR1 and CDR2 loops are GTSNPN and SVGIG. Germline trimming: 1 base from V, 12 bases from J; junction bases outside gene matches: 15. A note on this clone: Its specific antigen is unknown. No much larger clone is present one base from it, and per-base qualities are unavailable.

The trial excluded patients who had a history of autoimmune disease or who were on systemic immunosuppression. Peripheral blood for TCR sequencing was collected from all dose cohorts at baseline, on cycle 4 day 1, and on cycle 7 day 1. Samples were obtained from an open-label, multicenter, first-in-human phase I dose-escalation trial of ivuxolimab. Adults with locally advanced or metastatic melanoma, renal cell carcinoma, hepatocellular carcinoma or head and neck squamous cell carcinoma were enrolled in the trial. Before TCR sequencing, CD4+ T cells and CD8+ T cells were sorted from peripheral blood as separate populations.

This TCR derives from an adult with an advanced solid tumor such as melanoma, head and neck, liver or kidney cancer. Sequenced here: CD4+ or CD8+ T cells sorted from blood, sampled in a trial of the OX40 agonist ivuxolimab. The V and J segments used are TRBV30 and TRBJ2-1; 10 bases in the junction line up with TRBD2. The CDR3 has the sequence CAWSAIWTSGAKGQFF. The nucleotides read TGTGCCTGGAGTGCAATTTGGACTAGCGGAGCGAAGGGGCAGTTCTTC. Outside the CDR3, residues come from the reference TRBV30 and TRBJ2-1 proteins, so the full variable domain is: SQTIHQWPATLVQPVGSPLSLECTVEGTSNPNLYWYRQAAGRGLQLLFYSVGIGQISSEVPQNLSASRPQDRQFILSSKKLLLSDSGFYLCAWSAIWTSGAKGQFFGPGTRLTVL.